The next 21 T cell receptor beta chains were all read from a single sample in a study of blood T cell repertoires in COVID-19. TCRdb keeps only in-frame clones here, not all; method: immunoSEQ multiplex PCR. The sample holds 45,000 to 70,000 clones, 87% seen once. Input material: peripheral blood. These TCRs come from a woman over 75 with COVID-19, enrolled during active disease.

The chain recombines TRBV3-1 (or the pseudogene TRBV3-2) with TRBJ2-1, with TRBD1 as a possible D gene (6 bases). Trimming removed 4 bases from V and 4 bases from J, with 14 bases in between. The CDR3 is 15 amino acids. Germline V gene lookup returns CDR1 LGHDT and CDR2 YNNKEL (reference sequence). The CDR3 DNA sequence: TGTGCCAGCAGCCGCCGGGACACCTCTTACAATGAGCAGTTCTTC. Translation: CASSRRDTSYNEQFF.

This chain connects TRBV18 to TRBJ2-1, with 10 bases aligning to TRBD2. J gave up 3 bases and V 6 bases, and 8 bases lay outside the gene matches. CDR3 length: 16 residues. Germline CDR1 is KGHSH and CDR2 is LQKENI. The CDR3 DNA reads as TGTGCCAGCTCCGGTGAGGGACTAGCGTTCTACAATGAGCAGTTCTTC. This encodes CASSGEGLAFYNEQFF.

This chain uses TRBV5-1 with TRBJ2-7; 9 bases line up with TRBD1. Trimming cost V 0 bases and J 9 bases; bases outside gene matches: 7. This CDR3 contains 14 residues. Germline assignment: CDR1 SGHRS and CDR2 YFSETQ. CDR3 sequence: CASSLGWDRALQYF. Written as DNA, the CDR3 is TGCGCCAGCAGCTTGGGGTGGGACAGGGCGTTGCAGTACTTC.

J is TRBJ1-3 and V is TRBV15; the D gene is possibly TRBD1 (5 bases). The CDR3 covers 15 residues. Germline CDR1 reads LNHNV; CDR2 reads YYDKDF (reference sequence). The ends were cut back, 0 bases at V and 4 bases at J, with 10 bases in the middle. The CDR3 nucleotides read TGTGCCACCAGCAGAGACTATGGGGCAGGAAACACCATATATTTT. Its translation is CATSRDYGAGNTIYF.

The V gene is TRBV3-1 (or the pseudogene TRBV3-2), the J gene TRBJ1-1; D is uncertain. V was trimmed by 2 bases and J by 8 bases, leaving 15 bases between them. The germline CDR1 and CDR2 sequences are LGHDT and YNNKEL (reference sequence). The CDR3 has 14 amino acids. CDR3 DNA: TGTGCCAGCAGCCAAAACTTGAGGGTGGACGAAGCTTTCTTT. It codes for CASSQNLRVDEAFF.

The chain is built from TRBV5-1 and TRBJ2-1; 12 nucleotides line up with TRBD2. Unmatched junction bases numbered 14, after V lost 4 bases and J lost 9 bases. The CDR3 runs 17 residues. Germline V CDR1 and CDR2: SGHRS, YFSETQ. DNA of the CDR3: TGCGCCAGCAGCACCGGAGCAACTAGCGGGGGGCGGGGTGAGCAGTTCTTC. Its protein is CASSTGATSGGRGEQFF.

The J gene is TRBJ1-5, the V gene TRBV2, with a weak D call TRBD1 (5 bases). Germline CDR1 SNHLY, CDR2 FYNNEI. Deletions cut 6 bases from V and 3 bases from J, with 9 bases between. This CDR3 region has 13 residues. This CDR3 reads CASSQGYNQPQHF. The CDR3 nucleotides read TGTGCCAGCAGCCAGGGTTACAATCAGCCCCAGCATTTT. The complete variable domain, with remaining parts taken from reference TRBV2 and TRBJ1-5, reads EPEVTQTPSHQVTQMGQEVILRCVPISNHLYFYWYRQILGQKVEFLVSFYNNEISEKSEIFDDQFSVERPDGSNFTLKIRSTKLEDSAMYFCASSQGYNQPQHFGDGTRLSIL.

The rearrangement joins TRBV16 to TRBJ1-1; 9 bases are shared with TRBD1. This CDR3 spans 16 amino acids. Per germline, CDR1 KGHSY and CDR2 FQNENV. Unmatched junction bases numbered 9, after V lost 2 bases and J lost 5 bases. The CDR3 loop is CASSQRLGTGRTEAFF. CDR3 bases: TGTGCCAGCAGCCAACGACTCGGGACAGGGCGGACTGAAGCTTTCTTT.

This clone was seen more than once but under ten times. CDR3: CASSEELGDSTDTQYF. CDR3 coding DNA: TGTGCCAGCAGTGAGGAGTTAGGAGATAGCACAGATACGCAGTATTTT. The V gene is TRBV6-1, the J gene TRBJ2-3; D is unresolved. The V gene's germline CDR1 is MNHNS and CDR2 SASEGT. CDR3 length: 16 amino acids. V lost 3 bases and J lost 0, with 13 bases in between.

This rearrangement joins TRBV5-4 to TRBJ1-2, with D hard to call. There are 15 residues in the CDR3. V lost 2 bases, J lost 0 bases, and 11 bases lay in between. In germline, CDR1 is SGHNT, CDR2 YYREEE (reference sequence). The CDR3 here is CASSFAQVANYGYTF. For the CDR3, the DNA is TGTGCCAGCAGCTTTGCCCAGGTAGCTAACTATGGCTACACCTTC.

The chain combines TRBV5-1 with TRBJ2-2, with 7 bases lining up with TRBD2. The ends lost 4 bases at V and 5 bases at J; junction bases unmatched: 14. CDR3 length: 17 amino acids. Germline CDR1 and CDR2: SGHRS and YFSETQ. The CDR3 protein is CASSRYGGVIETGELFF. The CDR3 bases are TGCGCCAGCAGCCGTTATGGGGGGGTGATAGAAACCGGGGAGCTGTTTTTT.

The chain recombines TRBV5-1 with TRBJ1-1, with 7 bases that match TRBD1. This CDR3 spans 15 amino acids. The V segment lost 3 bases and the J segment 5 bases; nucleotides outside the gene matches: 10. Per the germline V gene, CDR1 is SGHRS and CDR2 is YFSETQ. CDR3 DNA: TGCGCCAGCAGCTCTAGACAGGGAAAGTCGACTGAAGCTTTCTTT. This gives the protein CASSSRQGKSTEAFF. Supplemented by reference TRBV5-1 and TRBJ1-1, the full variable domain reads KAGVTQTPRYLIKTRGQQVTLSCSPISGHRSVSWYQQTPGQGLQFLFEYFSETQRNKGNFPGRFSGRQFSNSRSEMNVSTLELGDSALYLCASSSRQGKSTEAFFGQGTRLTVV.

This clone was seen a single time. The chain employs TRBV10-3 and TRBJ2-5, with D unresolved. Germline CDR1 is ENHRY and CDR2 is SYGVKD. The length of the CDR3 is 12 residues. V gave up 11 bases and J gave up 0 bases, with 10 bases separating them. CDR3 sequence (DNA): TGTGCCTCCGGCCGGGACCAAGAGACCCAGTACTTC. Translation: CASGRDQETQYF.

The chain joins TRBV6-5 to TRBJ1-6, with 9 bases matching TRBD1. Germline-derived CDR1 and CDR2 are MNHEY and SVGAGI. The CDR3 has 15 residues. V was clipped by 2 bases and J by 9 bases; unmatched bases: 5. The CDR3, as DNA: TGTGCCAGCAGTTACCGGGACAGGGCTACTTCACCCCTCCACTTT. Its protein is CASSYRDRATSPLHF.

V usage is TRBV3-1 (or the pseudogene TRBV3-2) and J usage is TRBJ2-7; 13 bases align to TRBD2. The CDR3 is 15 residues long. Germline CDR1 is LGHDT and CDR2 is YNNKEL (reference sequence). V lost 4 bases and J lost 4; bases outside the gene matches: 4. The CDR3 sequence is CASSRGTSGEYEQYF. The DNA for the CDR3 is TGTGCCAGCAGCCGCGGGACTAGCGGGGAATACGAGCAGTACTTC.

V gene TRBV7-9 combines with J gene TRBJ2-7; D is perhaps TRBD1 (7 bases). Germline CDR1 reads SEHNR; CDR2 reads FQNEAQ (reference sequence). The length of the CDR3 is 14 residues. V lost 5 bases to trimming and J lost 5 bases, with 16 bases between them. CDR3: CASSPQGGGNEQYF. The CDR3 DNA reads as TGTGCCAGCAGCCCCCAGGGGGGCGGAAACGAGCAGTACTTC.

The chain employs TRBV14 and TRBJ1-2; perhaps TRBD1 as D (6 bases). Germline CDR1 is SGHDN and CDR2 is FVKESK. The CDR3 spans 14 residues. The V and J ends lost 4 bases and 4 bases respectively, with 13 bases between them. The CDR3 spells CASSRPGQLYGYTF. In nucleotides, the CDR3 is TGTGCCAGCAGCCGACCAGGACAGCTCTATGGCTACACCTTC.

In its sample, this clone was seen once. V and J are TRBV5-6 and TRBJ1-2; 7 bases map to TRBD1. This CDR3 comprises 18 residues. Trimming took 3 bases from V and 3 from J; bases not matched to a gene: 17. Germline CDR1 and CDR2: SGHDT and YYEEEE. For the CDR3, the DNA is TGTGCCAGCAGCTCGCGTACACTCTCCCGGGACAGTTACTATGGCTACACCTTC. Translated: CASSSRTLSRDSYYGYTF.

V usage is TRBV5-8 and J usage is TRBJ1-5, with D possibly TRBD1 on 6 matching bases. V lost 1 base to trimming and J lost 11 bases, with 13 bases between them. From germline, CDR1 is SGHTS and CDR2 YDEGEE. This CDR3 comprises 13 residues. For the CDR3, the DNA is TGTGCCAGCAGCTTGAACAGGGTTTTATCCCAGCATTTT. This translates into CASSLNRVLSQHF.

The CDR3 nucleotides are TGTGCCAGCAGAAGGACAGGGGCTGGCGGGGAGCTGTTTTTT. Its protein product is CASRRTGAGGELFF. The V gene is TRBV5-6, the J gene TRBJ2-2; 9 bases are a match to TRBD1. V lost 5 bases to trimming and J lost 7 bases; unmatched junction nucleotides: 6. CDR1 SGHDT and CDR2 YYEEEE come from the germline V gene. This CDR3 is 14 amino acids long.

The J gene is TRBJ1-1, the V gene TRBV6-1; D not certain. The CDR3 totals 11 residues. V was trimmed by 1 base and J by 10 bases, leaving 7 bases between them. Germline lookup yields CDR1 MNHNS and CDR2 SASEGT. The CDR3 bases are TGTGCCAGCAGTGAAGTTAGTGGAGCTTTCTTT. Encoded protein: CASSEVSGAFF.